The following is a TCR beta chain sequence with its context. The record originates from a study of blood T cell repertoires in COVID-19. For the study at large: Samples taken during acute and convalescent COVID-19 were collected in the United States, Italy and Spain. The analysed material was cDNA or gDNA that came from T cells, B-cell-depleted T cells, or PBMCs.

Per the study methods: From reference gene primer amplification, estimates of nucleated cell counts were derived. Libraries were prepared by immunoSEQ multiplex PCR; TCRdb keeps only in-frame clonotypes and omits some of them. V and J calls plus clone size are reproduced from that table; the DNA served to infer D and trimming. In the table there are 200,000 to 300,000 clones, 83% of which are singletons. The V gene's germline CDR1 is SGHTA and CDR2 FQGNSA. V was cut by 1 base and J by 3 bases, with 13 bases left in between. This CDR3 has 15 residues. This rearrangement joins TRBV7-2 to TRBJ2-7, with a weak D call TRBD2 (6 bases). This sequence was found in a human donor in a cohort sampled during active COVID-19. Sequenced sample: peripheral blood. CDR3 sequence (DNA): TGTGCCAGCAGCTTAGACGGGACTCGAATCTACGAGCAGTACTTC. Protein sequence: CASSLDGTRIYEQYF.